These T cell receptor beta chains were read from a single sample in a study of cytomegalovirus exposure and HLA in healthy donors. Data came from immunoSEQ multiplex PCR; TCRdb stores just in-frame clones and leaves some out. The repertoire has tens of thousands of clones, around 82% of them found once; the top ten carry around 10%. The specimen was PBMCs. Source of these receptors: a woman between 18 and 30 years old in good health and CMV-seropositive. The CDR3 runs from the conserved cysteine through the conserved F or W. The D gene is left open where the match is weak. Size is omitted from some rows. Given values are once, few, many or a class for expanded clones.

size | J | V | D | DNA | CDR3
few | TRBJ1-2 | TRBV18 | - | TGTGCCAGCTCACCTGGACTTGACTATGGCTACACCTTC | CASSPGLDYGYTF
once | TRBJ1-5 | TRBV28 | - | TGTGCCAGCTATACGGAGCAGCCCCAGCATTTT | CASYTEQPQHF
- | TRBJ1-1 | TRBV6-6 | - | TGTGCCAGCAGTTACTCGACCACAGGGACTGAAGCTTTCTTT | CASSYSTTGTEAFF
once | TRBJ2-1 | TRBV11-2 | - | TGTGCCAGCAGCTTTGGGATGTCGGGATATTCCTACAATGAGCAGTTCTTC | CASSFGMSGYSYNEQFF
- | TRBJ1-5 | TRBV7-3 | - | TGTGCCAGCAGCCCGGGAAGCGGTCAGCCCCAGCATTTT | CASSPGSGQPQHF
- | TRBJ2-5 | TRBV5-4 | TRBD2 | TGTGCCAGCAGCCCGCGACTAGCGGGGGAAGAGACCCAGTACTTC | CASSPRLAGEETQYF
- | TRBJ1-1 | TRBV21-1 | - | TGTGCCAGCGTCCATGAAGCTTTCTTT | CASVHEAFF
- | TRBJ2-7 | TRBV29-1 | - | TGCAGCGTTGCCCGGGACTCCTACGAGCAGTACTTC | CSVARDSYEQYF
- | TRBJ1-5 | TRBV30 | - | TGTGCCTGGAGTGGGACAGCTACGAATCAGCCCCAGCATTTT | CAWSGTATNQPQHF
- | TRBJ2-7 | TRBV6-1 | TRBD2 | TGTGCCAGCAGTGCCCGGGACGGGGGGAGAATCGAGCAGTACTTC | CASSARDGGRIEQYF
- | TRBJ2-7 | TRBV6-5 | TRBD1 | TGTGCCAGCAGTTCCCCGGGACAGGGGCTCTACGAGCAGTACTTC | CASSSPGQGLYEQYF
- | TRBJ1-2 | TRBV11-2 | TRBD1 | TGTGCCAGCAGCTCTCCGGGACAGGGCTATGGCTACACCTTC | CASSSPGQGYGYTF
once | TRBJ2-7 | TRBV6-5 | - | TGTGCCAGCAGTTACTCGGGGACTGGGACCTACGAGCAGTACTTC | CASSYSGTGTYEQYF
- | TRBJ2-2 | TRBV7-2 | TRBD1 | TGTGCCAGCAGCTTGGACAGGGCGTATGCGGGGGAGCTGTTTTTT | CASSLDRAYAGELFF
few | TRBJ1-4 | TRBV7-9 | - | TGTGCCAGCAGCTTGTATGGGCGGGCGGCTGAAAAACTGTTTTTT | CASSLYGRAAEKLFF
many | TRBJ1-2 | TRBV4-1 | - | TGCGCCAGCAGCCAAGATCCTCCAGGGGTCTATGGCTACACCTTC | CASSQDPPGVYGYTF
- | TRBJ2-3 | TRBV28 | - | TGTGCCAGCAGTTTGGTTGAGTGGAGACAGGTCACAGATACGCAGTATTTT | CASSLVEWRQVTDTQYF
- | TRBJ2-2 | TRBV10-2 | TRBD1 | TGCGCCATCCCTGTGAGGGACAGGGCTAACACCGGGGAGCTGTTTTTT | CAIPVRDRANTGELFF
- | TRBJ2-7 | TRBV5-6 | - | TGTGCCAGCTATACGAGCTCCTACGAGCAGTACTTC | CASYTSSYEQYF
- | TRBJ2-3 | TRBV5-1 | TRBD2 | TGCGCCAGCAGCAGAGCTAGCGGGGGTAGCACAGATACGCAGTATTTT | CASSRASGGSTDTQYF
- | TRBJ1-5 | TRBV19 | - | TGTGCCAGTAGACCCCAGGAATACAATCAGCCCCAGCATTTT | CASRPQEYNQPQHF
- | TRBJ1-2 | TRBV2 | TRBD1 | TGTGCCAGCAACCGGGACAGGGTGAACTATGGCTACACCTTC | CASNRDRVNYGYTF
- | TRBJ1-4 | TRBV19 | TRBD1 | TGTGCCAGTAGCAGAACAGGGGACGAAAAACTGTTTTTT | CASSRTGDEKLFF
once | TRBJ1-1 | TRBV7-6 | TRBD1 | TGTGCCAGCAGCTCATCAGGGGGACGGGCTTTCTTT | CASSSSGGRAFF
- | TRBJ2-3 | TRBV25-1 | - | TGTGCCAGCAGTGCCGCCGGGTCAACTGGGGATACGCAGTATTTT | CASSAAGSTGDTQYF
- | TRBJ1-2 | TRBV5-1 | - | TGCGCCAGCAGCTTGGTAGGACTGATCTATGGCTACACCTTC | CASSLVGLIYGYTF
- | TRBJ2-7 | TRBV27 | - | TGTGCCAGCAGTCTCCGGGACACGTCCTCCTACGAGCAGTACTTC | CASSLRDTSSYEQYF
- | TRBJ2-7 | TRBV9 | TRBD2 | TGTGCCAGCAGCGTAGTTTCGGGGGGGGGAATCTACGAGCAGTACTTC | CASSVVSGGGIYEQYF
- | TRBJ2-3 | TRBV19 | TRBD2 | TGTGCCAGTAGTGTTCCGGGACTAGCGGACACAGATACGCAGTATTTT | CASSVPGLADTDTQYF
- | TRBJ2-3 | TRBV27 | TRBD2 | TGTGCCACCCGGGAGGTTGTAGCGGGGGGGCTAAGCACAGATACGCAGTATTTT | CATREVVAGGLSTDTQYF
- | TRBJ2-1 | TRBV4-2 | - | TGTGCCAGCAGCCAAGATGGGGAGACTACCTCCTACAATGAGCAGTTCTTC | CASSQDGETTSYNEQFF
- | TRBJ2-5 | TRBV11-3 | TRBD1 | TGTGCCAGCAGCTCTGAACACAGGGGCGGCGAAGAGACCCAGTACTTC | CASSSEHRGGEETQYF
- | TRBJ2-3 | TRBV2 | TRBD2 | TGTGCCAGCAGAGAAACTAGCGGGGGGCCCCTCGGCACAGATACGCAGTATTTT | CASRETSGGPLGTDTQYF
- | TRBJ1-1 | TRBV7-9 | - | TGTGCCAGCAGCTTAGGGTCGAACTTGAACACTGAAGCTTTCTTT | CASSLGSNLNTEAFF
- | TRBJ2-1 | TRBV9 | TRBD1 | TGTGCCAGCAGCCCCGGGACAGGGCAAGTACATGAGCAGTTCTTC | CASSPGTGQVHEQFF
- | TRBJ1-2 | TRBV5-6 | - | TGTGCCAGCAGCACCCGATGGGGGGACTATGGCTACACCTTC | CASSTRWGDYGYTF
few | TRBJ1-5 | TRBV4-3 | TRBD1 | TGCGCCAGCAGCCAAGATTCAGGGGGCGGCAATCAGCCCCAGCATTTT | CASSQDSGGGNQPQHF
- | TRBJ2-7 | TRBV2 | - | TGTGCCAGCAGTCCTCAGGGTCACGAGCAGTACTTC | CASSPQGHEQYF
few | TRBJ1-3 | TRBV25-1 | - | TGTGCCAGCAGTGAATCGATCGGGGTCTTTGGAAACACCATATATTTT | CASSESIGVFGNTIYF
few | TRBJ1-2 | TRBV2 | - | TGTGCCAGCAGTGGAATCAGGAACAACTATGGCTACACCTTC | CASSGIRNNYGYTF
- | TRBJ2-6 | TRBV5-1 | - | TGCGCCAGCATCAGCGGACCCTACTCTGGGGCCAACGTCCTGACTTTC | CASISGPYSGANVLTF
- | TRBJ2-1 | TRBV29-1 | TRBD1 | TGCAGCGGGAAGAACGGACAGGCAAGGGAGCAGTTCTTC | CSGKNGQAREQFF